This TCR beta chain emerged from a study of T cells after posttransplantation cyclophosphamide. The study, taken as a whole, reports: After PTCy, TRB diversity resembled that of CNI/methotrexate controls. TRB overlap between skin or GI tissue T cells and blood was limited. Donor-recipient repertoire similarity was low at 1-2 months, rising over year one.

This clone was found many times. The antigen is unknown. TCRdb's copy holds only in-frame clones and misses some; the assay was immunoSEQ multiplex PCR. Found here are 25,000 to 35,000 clones, no singletons; the ten largest cover around 4.8%. This related bone marrow graft donor gave peripheral blood on the day of marrow donation. CDR1 is MDHEN and CDR2 is SYDVKM in the germline V gene. This CDR3 has 16 residues. Trimming took 5 bases from V and 1 from J, leaving 17 bases between them. The sequence was obtained from a woman in her 30s in good health and a related stem cell transplant donor. V and J are TRBV28 and TRBJ1-2; D might be TRBD1 (6 bases). Sequencing was carried out using PBMCs. The CDR3 DNA reads as TGTGCCAGCAGTCATGCCCTCTGGACAGTTAACTATGGCTACACCTTC. Residues: CASSHALWTVNYGYTF.